A single sample gave rise to the 18 T cell receptor beta chains below, sequenced in a study of preoperative IRX-2 immunotherapy in early breast cancer. Treatment denoted: preoperative locoregional IRX-2 cytokine immunotherapy. Method: immunoSEQ multiplex PCR; TCRdb's copy keeps in-frame clones and lacks some. The repertoire includes fewer than 40,000 clones, 90% to 95% of them detected once, and under 7.5% sits in the top ten. The specimen was collected from a patient treated with IRX-2 immunotherapy. The receptors here all came from a human donor with breast cancer.

The rearrangement links TRBV10-2 to TRBJ1-5; 8 bases match TRBD1. The junction had 9 bases not matched to a gene; V was cut back by 7 bases and J by 7 bases. Per the germline V gene, CDR1 is WSHSY and CDR2 is SAAADI. CDR3 size: 14 residues. CDR3 loop: CASMKDRGGQPQHF. CDR3 bases: TGCGCCAGCATGAAAGACAGGGGCGGACAGCCCCAGCATTTT.

The chain recombines TRBV7-8 with TRBJ2-1; tentative D call: TRBD2 (5 bases). The V gene's germline CDR1 is SGHVS and CDR2 FQNEAQ. The CDR3 has 15 amino acids. V lost 1 base to trimming and J lost 5 bases, with 12 bases between them. The CDR3 region has the DNA TGTGCCAGCAGCTTAGGCGGGCGGATGAACAATGAGCAGTTCTTC. This codes for CASSLGGRMNNEQFF.

This clone has just one count. The V gene is TRBV7-9, the J gene TRBJ2-1; D ambiguous. Deletions cut 4 bases from V and 4 bases from J, with 5 bases between. Germline V lookup: CDR1 SEHNR, CDR2 FQNEAQ (reference sequence). This CDR3 is built from 12 residues. CDR3 region: CASSWRYNEQFF. CDR3 nucleotides: TGTGCCAGCAGCTGGCGGTACAATGAGCAGTTCTTC.

The chain is built from TRBV9 and TRBJ2-3; possibly TRBD2 for D (5 bases). Deletions cut 0 bases from V and 2 bases from J, with 13 bases between. Germline CDR1 reads SGDLS; CDR2 reads YYNGEE. The CDR3 covers 16 residues. CDR3 DNA sequence: TGTGCCAGCAGCGTAGCATTGCGGGTGGACACAGATACGCAGTATTTT. Its protein product is CASSVALRVDTDTQYF. Looking up the rest from reference TRBV9 and TRBJ2-3 gives the full variable domain: DSGVTQTPKHLITATGQRVTLRCSPRSGDLSVYWYQQSLDQGLQFLIQYYNGEERAKGNILERFSAQQFPDLHSELNLSSLELGDSALYFCASSVALRVDTDTQYFGPGTRLTVL.

The V call is TRBV9, the J call TRBJ2-7, with D tentatively TRBD2 (6 bases). This CDR3 has 14 residues. CDR1 is SGDLS, CDR2 YYNGEE, per germline. Trimming shortened V by 0 bases and J by 2 bases, and 9 bases separated the two germline ends. The CDR3 reads CASSVGRGTYEQYF. CDR3 nucleotides: TGTGCCAGCAGCGTAGGGCGGGGCACCTACGAGCAGTACTTC.

The chain links TRBV18 to TRBJ1-5, with 9 bases lining up with TRBD1. The germline V gene has CDR1 KGHSH and CDR2 LQKENI. After removal of 3 bases from V and 3 bases from J, the junction contained 3 bases not matched to a gene. CDR3 size: 15 residues. CDR3 in amino acids: CASSPGTGTNQPQHF. CDR3 DNA sequence: TGTGCCAGCTCACCGGGGACAGGGACCAATCAGCCCCAGCATTTT.

V and J are TRBV5-4 and TRBJ1-1; D gene unclear. The CDR3 consists of 16 residues. The germline CDR1 and CDR2 sequences are SGHNT and YYREEE (reference sequence). Trimming shortened V by 0 bases and J by 2 bases, and 14 bases separated the two germline ends. CDR3 DNA sequence: TGTGCCAGCAGCTTGGAGCCGACACGGGTCAACACTGAAGCTTTCTTT. The encoded protein is CASSLEPTRVNTEAFF.

CDR3 coding DNA: TGTGCCAGCAGCTTAGCGGGGAGAGGGGATAGCAATCAGCCCCAGCATTTT. It yields the protein CASSLAGRGDSNQPQHF. The chain recombines TRBV7-9 with TRBJ1-5; a possible D gene is TRBD1 (5 bases). Per the germline V gene, CDR1 is SEHNR and CDR2 is FQNEAQ (reference sequence). V lost 0 bases to trimming and J lost 0 bases, with 12 bases between them. The CDR3 consists of 17 residues.

This chain joins TRBV11-2 and TRBJ2-2, with 8 bases identical to TRBD2. Unmatched junction bases numbered 6, after V lost 6 bases and J lost 3 bases. Germline V gene data show CDR1 as SGHAT and CDR2 as FQNNGV. This CDR3 region has 15 residues. The CDR3 DNA is TGTGCCAGCAGTTCCGGGACTAGGTACACCGGGGAGCTGTTTTTT. This gives the protein CASSSGTRYTGELFF.

The genes are TRBV10-3 and TRBJ2-7; 10 bases map to TRBD2. The CDR3 is made up of 17 amino acids. Trimming took 2 bases from V and 7 from J; bases not matched to a gene: 14. Germline CDR1 ENHRY, CDR2 SYGVKD. The CDR3 DNA reads as TGTGCCATCAGTGAGCGGGTAGCGGGAGGACGGATGGGGGAGCAGTACTTC. The encoded protein is CAISERVAGGRMGEQYF.

V usage is TRBV7-9 and J usage is TRBJ2-2; 7 nucleotides match TRBD1. Trimming took 10 bases from V and 5 from J; bases not matched to a gene: 7. The CDR3 has 13 amino acids. Germline lookup yields CDR1 SEHNR and CDR2 FQNEAQ (reference sequence). The CDR3 reads CANKKGATGELFF. The CDR3 bases are TGTGCCAACAAAAAGGGGGCAACCGGGGAGCTGTTTTTT.

This clone appeared once. The genes are TRBV6-5 and TRBJ2-1, with D possibly being TRBD1 or TRBD2 (6 bases each). Germline CDR1 is MNHEY and CDR2 is SVGAGI. The CDR3 extends over 16 amino acids. V lost 4 bases and J 1 base, leaving 14 bases between the germline ends. The DNA for the CDR3 is TGTGCCAGCAGTTGGAGGGGGAGAGGGTCCTACAATGAGCAGTTCTTC. This gives the protein CASSWRGRGSYNEQFF.

This clone was detected only once. The chain uses TRBV5-4 and TRBJ2-1; D call uncertain. The ends were cut back, 4 bases at V and 0 bases at J, with 11 bases in the middle. Looked up from germline, CDR1 is SGHNT and CDR2 is YYREEE (reference sequence). The CDR3 consists of 15 residues. The CDR3 DNA sequence: TGTGCCAGCAGCCAAAAAAGGAGCTCCTACAATGAGCAGTTCTTC. Its protein is CASSQKRSSYNEQFF. Full variable domain (remainder filled in from reference TRBV5-4 and TRBJ2-1): ETGVTQSPTHLIKTRGQQVTLRCSSQSGHNTVSWYQQALGQGPQFIFQYYREEENGRGNFPPRFSGLQFPNYSSELNVNALELDDSALYLCASSQKRSSYNEQFFGPGTRLTVL.

This chain uses TRBV5-6 with TRBJ2-3; no clear D. The CDR3 has 17 amino acids. V lost 3 bases and J 0 bases, leaving 17 bases between the germline ends. In germline, CDR1 is SGHDT, CDR2 YYEEEE. The CDR3 DNA sequence: TGTGCCAGCAGCTCCCTAGGAAGGGCCCCTAGCACAGATACGCAGTATTTT. The encoded protein is CASSSLGRAPSTDTQYF. The entire variable domain, with the rest obtained from reference TRBV5-6 and TRBJ2-3, is as follows: DAGVTQSPTHLIKTRGQQVTLRCSPKSGHDTVSWYQQALGQGPQFIFQYYEEEERQRGNFPDRFSGHQFPNYSSELNVNALLLGDSALYLCASSSLGRAPSTDTQYFGPGTRLTVL.

V usage is TRBV4-1 and J usage is TRBJ1-3; no firm D call. Trimming left V 0 bases short and J 0 bases short, with 9 bases between. Looked up from germline, CDR1 is MGHRA and CDR2 is YSYEKL. The CDR3 covers 16 residues. The CDR3 protein is CASSQEGISSGNTIYF. The CDR3 DNA is TGCGCCAGCAGCCAAGAAGGGATTAGCTCTGGAAACACCATATATTTT.

The count of this clone is one. J is TRBJ1-6 and V is TRBV5-1; no clear D gene. This CDR3 contains 16 residues. The V gene's germline CDR1 is SGHRS and CDR2 YFSETQ. The ends were cut back, 4 bases at V and 10 bases at J, with 21 bases in the middle. CDR3 sequence: CASSLRSSGPGSPLHF. The CDR3, as DNA: TGCGCCAGCAGCCTGCGCTCATCTGGACCTGGGTCACCCCTCCACTTT.

The V call is TRBV7-3, the J call TRBJ2-2; 9 nucleotides align to TRBD1. The CDR3 totals 17 residues. Germline CDR1 and CDR2: SGHTA and FQGTGA. V lost 5 bases to trimming and J lost 0 bases; unmatched junction nucleotides: 7. The CDR3 is CASSAGQGTTNTGELFF. The DNA of the CDR3 is TGTGCCAGCAGCGCCGGACAGGGGACGACGAACACCGGGGAGCTGTTTTTT.

The chain recombines TRBV18 with TRBJ2-5; 7 bases align to TRBD1. Germline CDR1 and CDR2: KGHSH and LQKENI. This CDR3 spans 15 amino acids. The trim removed 3 bases at V and 4 bases at J, leaving 8 bases unmatched. CDR3 in amino acids: CASSPKDRAVETQYF. The CDR3 nucleotides read TGTGCCAGCTCACCTAAAGACAGGGCTGTAGAGACCCAGTACTTC.